Listed below are T cell receptor beta chains from one sample, sequenced in a study of T cell repertoires in cytomegalovirus infection. TCRdb reanalysed the reads using MiXCR and keeps one entry per CDR3 protein. Of more than 500,000 distinct CDR3 sequences listed, 16% are singletons. Input material: CD8+ T cells from PBMCs. Receptor source: a human donor in good health (CMV status not recorded). Some clones in this sample may be carry-over from other donors' samples. Each CDR3 is given with its conserved first and last residue. D genes are given only for firm matches. Rows may omit the clone size; those that give it use once, few, many or a size class.

j_call d_call v_call clone_size cdr3_aa cdr3_nt
TRBJ2-3 TRBD2 TRBV7-8 many CASSLTTGGPEDTQYF TGTGCCAGCAGCTTAACTACGGGGGGGCCCGAAGATACGCAGTATTTT
TRBJ2-7 NA TRBV5-6 NA CASSLRQSDEQYF TGTGCCAGCAGCTTGCGACAGAGTGACGAGCAGTACTTC
TRBJ2-7 NA TRBV6-5 few CASSYSTGETHYEQYF TGTGCCAGCAGTTACTCGACCGGGGAGACTCACTACGAGCAGTACTTC
TRBJ2-1 NA TRBV7-3 many CASSFSPLQGIEQFF TGTGCCAGCAGCTTCTCTCCCCTCCAGGGAATTGAGCAGTTCTTC
TRBJ2-7 TRBD2 TRBV27 many CASSLYGGGSSYEQYF TGTGCCAGCAGTTTATATGGCGGGGGAAGCTCCTACGAGCAGTACTTC
TRBJ1-5 NA TRBV7-2 many CASSLGAGGNQPQHF TGTGCCAGCAGCTTAGGCGCAGGAGGCAATCAGCCCCAGCATTTT
TRBJ2-1 NA TRBV7-2 many CASSLEGYRLNNEQFF TGTGCCAGCAGCTTAGAGGGATACCGCCTCAACAATGAGCAGTTCTTC
TRBJ1-5 NA TRBV28 many CASSDLPSDQPQHF TGTGCCAGCTCGGACCTCCCCAGCGATCAGCCCCAGCATTTT
TRBJ1-1 NA TRBV7-9 few CASSARTPEAFF TGTGCCAGCAGCGCTCGTACGCCTGAAGCTTTCTTT
TRBJ2-3 NA TRBV6-1 many CASGRRAPGIDTQYF TGTGCCAGCGGTAGGAGGGCCCCGGGGATAGATACGCAGTATTTT
TRBJ2-1 NA TRBV12-5 NA CASGTPYDQFF TGTGCTAGTGGCACTCCCTATGATCAGTTCTTC
TRBJ2-1 NA TRBV10-2 many CASSDGNNEQFF TGCGCCAGCAGTGACGGGAACAATGAGCAGTTCTTC
TRBJ2-2 NA TRBV11-2 many CASSPTANTGELFF TGTGCCAGCAGCCCGACAGCGAACACCGGGGAGCTGTTTTTT
TRBJ2-3 NA TRBV4-1 many CASSRTSGRSTDTQYF TGCGCCAGCAGCCGGACGTCCGGGCGCAGCACAGATACGCAGTATTTT
TRBJ2-3 NA TRBV27 NA CASSFLGPTSTDTQYF TGTGCCAGCAGTTTCCTTGGACCCACATCGACAGATACGCAGTATTTT
TRBJ1-1 NA TRBV29-1 many CSVEVEGGRYTEAFF TGCAGCGTTGAAGTGGAGGGGGGGAGGTACACTGAAGCTTTCTTT
TRBJ2-1 TRBD2 TRBV7-9 NA CASTRAGGLIYNEQFF TGTGCCAGCACCCGAGCGGGGGGCCTAATTTACAATGAGCAGTTCTTC
TRBJ2-5 TRBD2 TRBV7-3 many CASSLGSGSFQETQYF TGTGCCAGCAGCTTGGGCAGCGGGAGTTTTCAGGAGACCCAGTACTTC
TRBJ2-5 NA TRBV14 few CASSQAEWKETQYF TGTGCCAGCAGCCAAGCGGAATGGAAAGAGACCCAGTACTTC
TRBJ1-4 TRBD1 TRBV20-1 NA CSARQGATNEKLFF TGCAGTGCAAGACAGGGGGCAACTAATGAAAAACTGTTTTTT
TRBJ1-4 NA TRBV28 NA CASSPSEATNEKLFF TGTGCCAGCAGTCCCTCAGAAGCAACTAATGAAAAACTGTTTTTT
TRBJ1-3 NA TRBV27 few CASSKPGHGNTIYF TGTGCCAGCAGTAAACCGGGACACGGAAACACCATATATTTT
TRBJ1-5 NA TRBV5-5 NA CASSTQGVDQPQHF TGTGCCAGCAGCACCCAGGGTGTGGATCAGCCCCAGCATTTT
TRBJ2-3 NA TRBV10-2 NA CASSDQSGAHTDTQYF TGCGCCAGCAGTGATCAGTCCGGGGCCCACACAGATACGCAGTATTTT
TRBJ2-1 NA TRBV6-1 NA CASNVRGGSYNEQFF TGTGCCAGCAATGTCCGGGGAGGCTCCTACAATGAGCAGTTCTTC
TRBJ2-7 NA TRBV18 NA CASSLNSGSYEQYF TGTGCCAGCTCACTTAATAGCGGCTCCTACGAGCAGTACTTC
TRBJ1-3 NA TRBV4-1 NA CASSQDPQSGNTIYF TGCGCCAGCAGCCAAGATCCGCAATCTGGAAACACCATATATTTT
TRBJ2-7 NA TRBV30 few CAWIGTGFYEQYF TGTGCCTGGATCGGGACGGGTTTCTACGAGCAGTACTTC
TRBJ2-1 NA TRBV11-2 few CASSDRVYNEQFF TGTGCCAGCAGTGACCGGGTCTACAATGAGCAGTTCTTC
TRBJ2-7 NA TRBV6-2/TRBV6-3 many CASSPLIGGAETYEQYF TGTGCCAGCAGCCCCTTAATAGGTGGGGCAGAAACCTACGAGCAGTACTTC
TRBJ2-5 NA TRBV6-5 NA CASSYFRGTKKETQYF TGTGCCAGCAGTTACTTTAGGGGAACTAAAAAAGAGACCCAGTACTTC
TRBJ1-1 NA TRBV19 NA CASIEGLENTEAFF TGTGCCAGTATCGAGGGACTGGAGAACACTGAAGCTTTCTTT
TRBJ2-1 TRBD2 TRBV12-3/TRBV12-4 few CATQSGGTYNEQFF TGTGCCACCCAATCGGGGGGAACCTACAATGAGCAGTTCTTC
TRBJ2-7 TRBD2 TRBV4-1 few CASSHWTSGIYEQYF TGCGCCAGCAGCCACTGGACTAGCGGGATCTACGAGCAGTACTTC
TRBJ1-6 NA TRBV19 NA CASSKWTANSPLHF TGTGCCAGTAGTAAATGGACAGCGAACTCACCCCTCCACTTT
TRBJ1-4 TRBD1 TRBV27 few CASGRIRDRDEKLFF TGTGCCAGCGGTCGGATCCGGGACAGGGATGAAAAACTGTTTTTT
TRBJ2-3 TRBD2 TRBV7-9 few CASSLPLGASGRRETDTQYF TGTGCCAGCAGCTTGCCCCTGGGGGCTAGCGGGAGGAGGGAAACAGATACGCAGTATTTT
TRBJ1-2 NA TRBV19 NA CASRRTDQYGYTF TGTGCCAGTCGTAGGACGGATCAATATGGCTACACCTTC
TRBJ2-2 NA TRBV7-3 few CASGGENTGELFF TGTGCCAGCGGTGGGGAGAACACCGGGGAGCTGTTTTTT
TRBJ1-1 TRBD1 TRBV7-8 many CASSSLGQGATEAFF TGTGCCAGCAGCTCCCTAGGACAGGGGGCCACTGAAGCTTTCTTT
TRBJ1-1 NA TRBV29-1 few CSVRGVGTEAFF TGCAGCGTTAGGGGGGTAGGCACTGAAGCTTTCTTT
TRBJ1-1 NA TRBV13 NA CASSSRDEADTEAFF TGTGCCAGCAGCTCCAGGGATGAAGCTGACACTGAAGCTTTCTTT